This T cell receptor (beta chain) stems from a study of persistence of HIV-infected CD4 T cells. Regarding the study as a whole: Antigen-responding cells were enriched for degenerate expanded CDR3beta sequences.

The stimulus was an HIV-1 Gag 15-mer peptide pool, about 1 ug/peptide/mL. Sorting of responding CD4+ T cells relied on upregulated CD40 ligand together with CD69. By share of the sample, this clone is medium-sized. Its antigen is not known. After removal of 4 bases from V and 7 bases from J, the junction contained 10 bases not matched to a gene. Germline CDR1 reads SGHRS; CDR2 reads YFSETQ. This CDR3 is built from 16 residues. This was the immunoSEQ version 4 assay in survey mode. Produced via immunoSEQ multiplex PCR; TCRdb's table is partial and in-frame only. The data hold some 14,000 clones, with about 70% observed a single time.

The clonotype was recovered from an adult man with HIV who was CMV-seropositive. This chain joins TRBV5-1 and TRBJ1-4, with 10 bases identical to TRBD1. The source was CD4+ T cells sorted from PBMCs after roughly 17-hour stimulation, collected from a patient who received antiretroviral therapy. The CDR3 DNA reads TGCGCCAGCAGCCTTCCCGTTGGACAGGGGGGTGAAAAACTGTTTTTT. It translates to CASSLPVGQGGEKLFF.